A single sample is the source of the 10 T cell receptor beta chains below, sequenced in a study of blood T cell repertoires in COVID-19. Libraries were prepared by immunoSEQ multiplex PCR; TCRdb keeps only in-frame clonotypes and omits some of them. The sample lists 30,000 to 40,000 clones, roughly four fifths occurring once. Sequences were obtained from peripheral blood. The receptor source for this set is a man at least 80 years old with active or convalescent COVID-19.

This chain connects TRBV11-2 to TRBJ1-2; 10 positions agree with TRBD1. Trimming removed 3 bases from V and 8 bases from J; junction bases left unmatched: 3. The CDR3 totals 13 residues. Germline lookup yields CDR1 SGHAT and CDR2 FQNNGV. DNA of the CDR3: TGTGCCAGCAGCTTGACAGGGGGCGCGGGCTACACCTTC. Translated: CASSLTGGAGYTF.

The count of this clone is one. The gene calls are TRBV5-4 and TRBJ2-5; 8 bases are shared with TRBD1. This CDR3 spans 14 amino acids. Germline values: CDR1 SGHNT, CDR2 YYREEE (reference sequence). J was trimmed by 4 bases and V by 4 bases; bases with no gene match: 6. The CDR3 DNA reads TGTGCCAGCAGCCTTCAGGGGGCTCGAGAGACCCAGTACTTC. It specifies CASSLQGARETQYF.

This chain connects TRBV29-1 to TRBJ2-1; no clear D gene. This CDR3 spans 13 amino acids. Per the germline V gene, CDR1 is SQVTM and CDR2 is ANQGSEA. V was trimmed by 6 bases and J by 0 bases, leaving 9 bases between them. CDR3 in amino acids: CSVAESSYNEQFF. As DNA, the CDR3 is TGCAGCGTGGCGGAGAGCTCCTACAATGAGCAGTTCTTC.

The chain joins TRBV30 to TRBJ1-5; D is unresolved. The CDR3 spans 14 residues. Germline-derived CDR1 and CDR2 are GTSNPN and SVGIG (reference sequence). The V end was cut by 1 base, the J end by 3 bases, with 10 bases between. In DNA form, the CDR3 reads TGTGCCTGGAGTGGCGGACTGTTCAATCAGCCCCAGCATTTT. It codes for CAWSGGLFNQPQHF.

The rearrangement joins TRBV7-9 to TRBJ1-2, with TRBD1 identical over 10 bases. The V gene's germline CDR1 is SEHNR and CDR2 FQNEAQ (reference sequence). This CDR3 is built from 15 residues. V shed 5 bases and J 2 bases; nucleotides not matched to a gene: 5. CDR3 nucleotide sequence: TGTGCCAGCAGCCAGACAGGGGGCGCCAACTATGGCTACACCTTC. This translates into CASSQTGGANYGYTF.

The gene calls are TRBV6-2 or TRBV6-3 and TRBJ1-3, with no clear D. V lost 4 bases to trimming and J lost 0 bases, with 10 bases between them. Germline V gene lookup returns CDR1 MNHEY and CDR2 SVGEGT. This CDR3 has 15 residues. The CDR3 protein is CASSLEGRSGNTIYF. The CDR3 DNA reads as TGTGCCAGCAGTTTAGAGGGCCGCTCTGGAAACACCATATATTTT.

CDR3 region: CASSVGEGPNTEAFF. The CDR3 nucleotides are TGTGCCAGCAGCGTAGGGGAGGGCCCGAACACTGAAGCTTTCTTT. V gene TRBV9 combines with J gene TRBJ1-1, with unresolved D. CDR3 size: 15 residues. V lost 0 bases, J lost 1 base, and 10 bases lay in between. Germline-derived CDR1 and CDR2 are SGDLS and YYNGEE.

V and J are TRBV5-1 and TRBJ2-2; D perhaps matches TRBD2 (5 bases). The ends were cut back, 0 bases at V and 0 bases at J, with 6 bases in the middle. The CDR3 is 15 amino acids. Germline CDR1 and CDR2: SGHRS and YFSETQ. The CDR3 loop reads CASSLDSANTGELFF. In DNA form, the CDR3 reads TGCGCCAGCAGCTTGGATAGCGCGAACACCGGGGAGCTGTTTTTT.

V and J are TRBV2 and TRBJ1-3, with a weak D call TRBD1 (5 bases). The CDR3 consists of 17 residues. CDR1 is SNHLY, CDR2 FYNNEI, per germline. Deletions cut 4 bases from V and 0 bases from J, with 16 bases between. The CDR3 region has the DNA TGTGCCAGCAGTGTCGTGCCGGGGGGATTCTCTGGAAACACCATATATTTT. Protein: CASSVVPGGFSGNTIYF.

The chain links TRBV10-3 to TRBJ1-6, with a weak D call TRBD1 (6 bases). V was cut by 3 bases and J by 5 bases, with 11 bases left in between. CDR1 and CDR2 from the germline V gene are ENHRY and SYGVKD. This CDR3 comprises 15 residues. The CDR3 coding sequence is TGTGCCATCAGTGAACAGGGAGGGGATAATTCACCCCTCCACTTT. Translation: CAISEQGGDNSPLHF.